One and the same sample provided the 5 T cell receptor beta chains below, sequenced in a study of early T cells in non-severe SARS-CoV-2 infection. A single record per CDR3 protein comes from TCRdb applying MiXCR to the 5' RACE reads. Of approximately 20,000 distinct CDR3 sequences in the sample, roughly 6.1% were seen once. Material for sequencing was whole blood. The receptors come from an adult who was a healthcare worker with PCR-confirmed SARS-CoV-2 infection or an uninfected control (not recorded which).

At least ten counts were recorded for this clonotype. V gene TRBV5-5 combines with J gene TRBJ2-3; TRBD1 matches at 7 bases. CDR3 length equals 16 residues. Germline V gene data show CDR1 as SGHKS and CDR2 as YYEKEE (reference sequence). With V trimmed by 1 base and J by 1 base, 6 bases remained unmatched. The CDR3 loop reads CASSLSPTGGTDTQYF. The CDR3 nucleotides are TGTGCCAGCAGCTTGAGTCCCACAGGGGGCACAGATACGCAGTATTTT.

This clonotype was counted once. With a much larger clone just one base away, this may be a read error. V is TRBV7-9 and J is TRBJ2-3; D may be TRBD2 (6 bases). The V gene's germline CDR1 is SEHNR and CDR2 FQNEAQ (reference sequence). V was cut by 5 bases and J by 2 bases, with 14 bases left in between. CDR3 length: 15 amino acids. This chain's CDR3 is CASSVLASDTDTQYF. For the CDR3, the DNA is TGTGCCAGCAGCGTCCTAGCGTCTGACACAGATACGCAGTATTTT.

This clonotype came up many times. CDR3 nucleotides: TGCAGTGCCCCCGCTCGCGCCGCGACCGGGGAGCTGTTTTTT. This gives the protein CSAPARAATGELFF. The chain carries TRBV20-1 and TRBJ2-2; no clear D gene. The V end was cut by 6 bases, the J end by 5 bases, with 16 bases between. This CDR3 comprises 14 residues. Germline CDR1 and CDR2: DFQATT and SNEGSKA (reference sequence).

Only a few counts were recorded for this clonotype. V is TRBV4-1 and J is TRBJ2-1; 8 bases align to TRBD2. The V gene's germline CDR1 is MGHRA and CDR2 YSYEKL. The V gene end was trimmed by 0 bases and the J gene end by 5 bases; junction bases not matched to a gene: 9. The CDR3 totals 17 residues. CDR3 protein: CASSQEAAGGYDNEQFF. The CDR3 DNA reads as TGCGCCAGCAGCCAAGAGGCGGCGGGAGGATACGACAATGAGCAGTTCTTC.

This sequence joins TRBV10-2 and TRBJ2-7; TRBD1 aligns across 11 bases. J gave up 2 bases and V 4 bases, and 1 base lay outside the gene matches. CDR1 WSHSY and CDR2 SAAADI come from the germline V gene. This CDR3 spans 14 amino acids. CDR3 nucleotides: TGCGCCAGCAGTGCGGGACAGGGGGCCTACGAGCAGTACTTC. It is translated as CASSAGQGAYEQYF.